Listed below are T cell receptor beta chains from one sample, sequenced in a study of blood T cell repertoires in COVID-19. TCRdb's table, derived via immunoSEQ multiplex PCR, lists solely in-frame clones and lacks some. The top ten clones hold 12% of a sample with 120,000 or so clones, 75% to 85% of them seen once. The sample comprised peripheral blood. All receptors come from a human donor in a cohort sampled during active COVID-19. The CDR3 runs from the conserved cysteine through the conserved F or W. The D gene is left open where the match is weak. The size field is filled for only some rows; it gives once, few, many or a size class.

CDR3: CASSPLSGGAYEQYF
DNA: TGTGCCAGCAGCCCCCTCTCGGGCGGGGCCTACGAGCAGTACTTC
size: NA
D: NA
J: TRBJ2-7
V: TRBV7-6

CDR3: CASSPGGITYEQYF
DNA: TGCGCCAGCAGCCCTGGGGGCATCACCTACGAGCAGTACTTC
size: NA
D: NA
J: TRBJ2-7
V: TRBV4-1

CDR3: CASSLAGTGVYEQYF
DNA: TGCGCCAGCAGCCTCGCCGGGACAGGGGTCTACGAGCAGTACTTC
size: NA
D: TRBD1
J: TRBJ2-7
V: TRBV5-1

CDR3: CASSSGTGTETQYF
DNA: TGTGCCAGCAGCTCTGGGACAGGGACGGAGACCCAGTACTTC
size: NA
D: TRBD1
J: TRBJ2-5
V: TRBV7-8

CDR3: CASSLGTGADTQYF
DNA: TGTGCCAGCAGCTTAGGGACAGGGGCAGATACGCAGTATTTT
size: NA
D: TRBD1
J: TRBJ2-3
V: TRBV7-9

CDR3: CASSSPGQSYEQYF
DNA: TGTGCCAGCAGCTCTCCGGGACAGTCCTACGAGCAGTACTTC
size: NA
D: TRBD1
J: TRBJ2-7
V: TRBV7-9

CDR3: CASSAGRGYTF
DNA: TGTGCCAGCAGCGCGGGGAGGGGCTACACCTTC
size: NA
D: NA
J: TRBJ1-2
V: TRBV6-6

CDR3: CATRRLAGVETQYF
DNA: TGTGCCACCAGAAGACTAGCGGGGGTGGAGACCCAGTACTTC
size: NA
D: TRBD2
J: TRBJ2-5
V: TRBV10-3

CDR3: CASSLGLAPETQYF
DNA: TGTGCCAGCAGCCTGGGACTAGCGCCAGAGACCCAGTACTTC
size: NA
D: TRBD2
J: TRBJ2-5
V: TRBV9

CDR3: CASSQVWGANTDTQYF
DNA: TGTGCCAGCAGCCAAGTGTGGGGCGCGAACACAGATACGCAGTATTTT
size: NA
D: NA
J: TRBJ2-3
V: TRBV3-1/TRBV3-2

CDR3: CASKLQGSIQETQYF
DNA: TGTGCCAGCAAACTACAGGGGTCCATCCAAGAGACCCAGTACTTC
size: NA
D: TRBD1
J: TRBJ2-5
V: TRBV5-5

CDR3: CASSQGYPEGDTQYF
DNA: TGTGCCAGCAGCCAAGGCTATCCTGAGGGTGATACGCAGTATTTT
size: NA
D: NA
J: TRBJ2-3
V: TRBV3-1/TRBV3-2

CDR3: CASSEARGNSNQPQHF
DNA: TGTGCCAGCAGTGAAGCTCGGGGAAATAGCAATCAGCCCCAGCATTTT
size: NA
D: NA
J: TRBJ1-5
V: TRBV2

CDR3: CASSETRDTEAFF
DNA: TGTGCCAGCAGTGAAACCCGGGACACTGAAGCTTTCTTT
size: NA
D: NA
J: TRBJ1-1
V: TRBV6-1

CDR3: CASSIASAGGRTGELFF
DNA: TGTGCCAGTAGTATAGCTTCAGCGGGGGGGCGGACCGGGGAGCTGTTTTTT
size: NA
D: TRBD2
J: TRBJ2-2
V: TRBV19

CDR3: CATSDFGGLMFF
DNA: TGTGCCACCAGTGATTTTGGCGGCCTAATGTTTTTT
size: NA
D: NA
J: TRBJ1-4
V: TRBV24-1

CDR3: CSASQGQGAINSPLHF
DNA: TGCAGTGCTAGTCAAGGACAGGGGGCGATTAATTCACCCCTCCACTTT
size: NA
D: TRBD1
J: TRBJ1-6
V: TRBV20-1

CDR3: CASSLDRGYQPQHF
DNA: TGTGCCAGCAGCTTAGACAGGGGCTATCAGCCCCAGCATTTT
size: NA
D: NA
J: TRBJ1-5
V: TRBV11-2

CDR3: CASSPVGSGTGETQYF
DNA: TGCGCCAGCAGCCCCGTCGGGTCCGGGACAGGGGAGACCCAGTACTTC
size: NA
D: TRBD1
J: TRBJ2-5
V: TRBV5-1

CDR3: CASSQDSDTSSYEQYF
DNA: TGTGCCAGCAGCCAAGATTCCGACACGAGCTCCTACGAGCAGTACTTC
size: NA
D: NA
J: TRBJ2-7
V: TRBV4-2

CDR3: CASSKTGGSYNEQYF
DNA: TGTGCCAGCAGCAAGACAGGTGGTAGCTACAACGAGCAGTACTTC
size: NA
D: NA
J: TRBJ2-7
V: TRBV7-8

CDR3: CASSLETDTIYF
DNA: TGTGCCAGCAGCTTAGAAACGGACACCATATATTTT
size: NA
D: NA
J: TRBJ1-3
V: TRBV7-9

CDR3: CASSQDTGRGKLFF
DNA: TGTGCCAGCAGCCAAGATACAGGGAGAGGAAAACTGTTTTTT
size: few
D: NA
J: TRBJ1-4
V: TRBV3-1/TRBV3-2

CDR3: CASSLNTEAFF
DNA: TGTGCCAGCAGCCTAAACACTGAAGCTTTCTTT
size: once
D: NA
J: TRBJ1-1
V: TRBV13

CDR3: CASSSGQGNEKLFF
DNA: TGTGCCAGCAGTTCGGGACAGGGGAATGAAAAACTGTTTTTT
size: NA
D: TRBD1
J: TRBJ1-4
V: TRBV28

CDR3: CASSPGLAGFNEQFF
DNA: TGTGCCAGCTCACCCGGTCTAGCGGGGTTCAATGAGCAGTTCTTC
size: NA
D: TRBD2
J: TRBJ2-1
V: TRBV18

CDR3: CASSPTGGELFF
DNA: TGTGCCAGCAGCCCGACTGGCGGGGAGCTGTTTTTT
size: NA
D: NA
J: TRBJ2-2
V: TRBV11-3

CDR3: CASSSYRVGDTEAFF
DNA: TGTGCCAGCAGCTCGTACAGGGTAGGGGACACTGAAGCTTTCTTT
size: NA
D: NA
J: TRBJ1-1
V: TRBV5-6

CDR3: CASSSLSGGSYEQYF
DNA: TGCGCCAGCAGCTCCCTTAGCGGGGGGTCCTACGAGCAGTACTTC
size: once
D: TRBD2
J: TRBJ2-7
V: TRBV4-1

CDR3: CASSSGGAVYEQFF
DNA: TGTGCCAGCAGTAGCGGGGGGGCGGTATATGAGCAGTTCTTC
size: NA
D: TRBD2
J: TRBJ2-1
V: TRBV2

CDR3: CASSSNRGSNEKLFF
DNA: TGTGCCAGCAGCTCAAACAGGGGGTCTAATGAAAAACTGTTTTTT
size: once
D: TRBD1
J: TRBJ1-4
V: TRBV7-9

CDR3: CASSIQGISYEQYF
DNA: TGCGCCAGCAGTATACAGGGGATCTCCTACGAGCAGTACTTC
size: NA
D: TRBD1
J: TRBJ2-7
V: TRBV10-2

CDR3: CASSLVGTGVGRSHEQFF
DNA: TGTGCCAGCAGCTTGGTTGGGACAGGGGTAGGAAGATCGCATGAGCAGTTCTTC
size: NA
D: TRBD1
J: TRBJ2-1
V: TRBV5-6

CDR3: CASTPPEGGTDTQYF
DNA: TGTGCCAGCACCCCACCCGAGGGGGGCACAGATACGCAGTATTTT
size: NA
D: NA
J: TRBJ2-3
V: TRBV6-2/TRBV6-3

CDR3: CASSARGQSLYNEQFF
DNA: TGTGCCAGCAGCGCGAGAGGACAGTCCCTCTACAATGAGCAGTTCTTC
size: NA
D: NA
J: TRBJ2-1
V: TRBV7-9